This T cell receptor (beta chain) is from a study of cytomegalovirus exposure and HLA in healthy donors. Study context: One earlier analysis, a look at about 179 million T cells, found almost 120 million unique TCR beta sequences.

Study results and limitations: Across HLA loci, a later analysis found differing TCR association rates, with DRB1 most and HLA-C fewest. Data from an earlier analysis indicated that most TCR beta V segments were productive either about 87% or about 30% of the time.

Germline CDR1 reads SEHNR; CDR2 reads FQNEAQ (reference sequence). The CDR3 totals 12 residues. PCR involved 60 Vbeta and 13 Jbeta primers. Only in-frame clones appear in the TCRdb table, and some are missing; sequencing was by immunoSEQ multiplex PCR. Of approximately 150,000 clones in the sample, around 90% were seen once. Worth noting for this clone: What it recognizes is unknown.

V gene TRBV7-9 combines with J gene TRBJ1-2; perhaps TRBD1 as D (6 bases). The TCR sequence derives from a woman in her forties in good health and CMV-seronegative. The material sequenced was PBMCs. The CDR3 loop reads CATGGGNYGYTF. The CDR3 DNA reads TGTGCGACGGGAGGGGGTAACTATGGCTACACCTTC.